The 27 T cell receptor beta chains reported below all come from one sample, sequenced in a study of shared clonotypes between healthy human individuals. Some clones are missing from TCRdb's copy, which holds only in-frame ones; the method was immunoSEQ multiplex PCR. The table shows roughly 1 million clones, with around four fifths occurring only once. Sequenced input: memory CD4+ T cells sorted from blood. Subset defined: CD45RA-negative fraction. These receptors originate from a man in his late teens or twenties in good health.

Regarding this clone: At the DNA level, this CDR3 is encoded by other sequences in the same sample as well. The chain combines TRBV5-1 with TRBJ2-1; tentatively, D is TRBD1 (5 bases). Between the trimmed V and J ends, which lost 0 bases and 1 base, there was a span of 8 bases. Germline V CDR1 and CDR2: SGHRS, YFSETQ. This CDR3 has 15 amino acids. This CDR3 is CASSLARESYNEQFF. CDR3 in DNA: TGCGCCAGCAGCTTGGCCAGGGAATCCTACAATGAGCAGTTCTTC.

This rearrangement joins TRBV15 to TRBJ2-5; possibly TRBD1 or TRBD2 for D (5 bases each). CDR3 length equals 14 residues. In germline, CDR1 is LNHNV, CDR2 YYDKDF (reference sequence). The ends were cut back, 3 bases at V and 5 bases at J, with 13 bases in the middle. The chain's CDR3 is CATSSTTGHETQYF. In DNA form, the CDR3 reads TGTGCCACCAGCAGTACCACGGGGCACGAGACCCAGTACTTC.

This clone appeared a few times. The chain employs TRBV20-1 and TRBJ1-1; no reliable D call. The V gene lost 1 base and the J gene lost 8 bases, with 5 bases spanning the gap. CDR3 length equals 10 residues. Germline V gives CDR1 DFQATT, CDR2 SNEGSKA (reference sequence). As DNA, the CDR3 is TGCAGTGCTAGAGTCCCGGAAGCTTTCTTT. It translates to CSARVPEAFF.

The V and J genes are TRBV7-2 and TRBJ1-6; D is uncertain. The V end was cut by 3 bases, the J end by 6 bases, with 18 bases between. The CDR3 sequence is 17 residues long. The germline V gene encodes CDR1 SGHTA and CDR2 FQGNSA. The CDR3 bases are TGTGCCAGCAGCTTGGTTCTCCAGGAGGTAGGTAATTCACCCCTCCACTTT. Its translation: CASSLVLQEVGNSPLHF.

This clone was picked up one time. The rearrangement uses TRBV18 and TRBJ2-7; 7 nucleotides align to TRBD1. Unmatched junction bases numbered 11, after V lost 0 bases and J lost 6 bases. Per germline, CDR1 KGHSH and CDR2 LQKENI. The CDR3 loop spans 16 amino acids. Here the CDR3 DNA reads TGTGCCAGCTCACCACCGGTGGCAGGGGGAGAGGGCGAGCAGTACTTC. Protein product: CASSPPVAGGEGEQYF.

Note on this clone: At the DNA level, this CDR3 is encoded by other sequences in the same sample as well. CDR3 protein: CASSLGQNYNEQFF. As DNA, the CDR3 is TGCGCCAGCAGCTTGGGACAGAACTACAATGAGCAGTTCTTC. This chain joins TRBV5-1 and TRBJ2-1; D may be TRBD1 (5 bases). CDR1 is SGHRS and CDR2 is YFSETQ in the germline V gene. This CDR3 has 14 residues. V was clipped by 0 bases and J by 3 bases, with 7 bases between them.

The chain carries TRBV10-2 and TRBJ1-4; the D gene is possibly TRBD1 (5 bases). V was pared by 6 bases and J by 7 bases, with 9 bases between. The CDR3 has 12 amino acids. Per the germline V gene, CDR1 is WSHSY and CDR2 is SAAADI. The CDR3 region is CASRKDTEKLFF. The CDR3 coding sequence is TGCGCCAGCAGAAAGGACACTGAAAAACTGTTTTTT.

The rearrangement uses TRBV5-6 and TRBJ2-2; TRBD1 or TRBD2 may be the D gene (5 bases each). This CDR3 contains 15 residues. Trimming removed 3 bases from V and 4 bases from J, with 13 bases in between. CDR1 is SGHDT, CDR2 YYEEEE, per germline. The CDR3 protein is CASSSLGPSTGELFF. The CDR3 DNA sequence: TGTGCCAGCAGCTCCTTGGGACCGAGCACCGGGGAGCTGTTTTTT.

This clone was counted once. V and J are TRBV28 and TRBJ1-3, with D possibly TRBD1 on 5 matching bases. Trimming shortened V by 6 bases and J by 0 bases, and 9 bases separated the two germline ends. The CDR3 extends over 14 amino acids. Germline V gene sequence: CDR1 MDHEN, CDR2 SYDVKM. The CDR3, as DNA: TGTGCCAGCAGGGGACGGAACTCTGGAAACACCATATATTTT. Its translation: CASRGRNSGNTIYF.

The genes are TRBV28 and TRBJ1-3; no clear D gene. The CDR3 runs to 16 residues. V was clipped by 2 bases and J by 0 bases, with 11 bases between them. CDR1 is MDHEN and CDR2 is SYDVKM in the germline V gene. The CDR3 coding sequence is TGTGCCAGCAGTTTAATTCTGGGATCCTCTGGAAACACCATATATTTT. Amino acids: CASSLILGSSGNTIYF.

The rearrangement uses TRBV5-1 and TRBJ1-1, with TRBD1 matching 8 bases. There are 16 residues in the CDR3. V shed 4 bases, J shed 2 bases, and the junction held 10 bases outside the gene matches. Germline V lookup: CDR1 SGHRS, CDR2 YFSETQ. The CDR3 nucleotides read TGCGCCAGCAGCACCCCCGGACAGGGATTAAACACTGAAGCTTTCTTT. Encoded protein: CASSTPGQGLNTEAFF. The entire variable domain, with the rest obtained from reference TRBV5-1 and TRBJ1-1, is as follows: KAGVTQTPRYLIKTRGQQVTLSCSPISGHRSVSWYQQTPGQGLQFLFEYFSETQRNKGNFPGRFSGRQFSNSRSEMNVSTLELGDSALYLCASSTPGQGLNTEAFFGQGTRLTVV.

This clone was picked up a small number of times. The rearrangement uses TRBV30 and TRBJ2-7; TRBD1 matches 7 bases. The CDR3 totals 13 residues. V trimming: 0 bases; J trimming: 5 bases; junction bases outside the gene matches: 4. Looked up from germline, CDR1 is GTSNPN and CDR2 is SVGIG (reference sequence). CDR3 in amino acids: CAWSVGTANEQYF. The CDR3 nucleotides are TGTGCCTGGAGTGTAGGGACAGCTAACGAGCAGTACTTC.

The chain links TRBV6-1 to TRBJ2-7, with 7 positions matching TRBD1. With V trimmed by 4 bases and J by 0 bases, 18 bases remained unmatched. The CDR3 sequence is 19 residues long. The germline CDR1 and CDR2 sequences are MNHNS and SASEGT. CDR3 sequence (DNA): TGTGCCAGCAGTGGGATACCGGGACAGCACCACGTCGGCTCCTACGAGCAGTACTTC. It translates to CASSGIPGQHHVGSYEQYF.

The rearrangement uses TRBV2 and TRBJ2-3, with D perhaps matching TRBD1 (6 bases). Germline V gives CDR1 SNHLY, CDR2 FYNNEI. CDR3 length: 15 amino acids. The germline V and J ends were trimmed by 6 bases and 2 bases, with 15 bases remaining between them. CDR3 loop: CASSATGWPTDTQYF. CDR3 bases: TGTGCCAGCAGCGCCACAGGGTGGCCCACAGATACGCAGTATTTT. The full variable domain, in which reference TRBV2 and TRBJ2-3 provide the parts outside the CDR3, is EPEVTQTPSHQVTQMGQEVILRCVPISNHLYFYWYRQILGQKVEFLVSFYNNEISEKSEIFDDQFSVERPDGSNFTLKIRSTKLEDSAMYFCASSATGWPTDTQYFGPGTRLTVL.

V usage is TRBV5-1 and J usage is TRBJ2-5, with TRBD1 identical over 12 bases. CDR1 and CDR2 (germline): SGHRS, YFSETQ. This CDR3 has 16 residues. V was pared by 1 base and J by 5 bases, with 6 bases of the junction left unmatched. CDR3 sequence (DNA): TGCGCCAGCAGCTTGCGGGACAGGGGGCCGGGGGAGACCCAGTACTTC. This codes for CASSLRDRGPGETQYF.

The rearrangement joins TRBV28 to TRBJ2-1, with 12 nucleotides matching TRBD2. The V segment lost 5 bases and the J segment 9 bases; nucleotides outside the gene matches: 8. The germline CDR1 and CDR2 sequences are MDHEN and SYDVKM. The CDR3 runs 15 residues. The CDR3 DNA sequence: TGTGCCAGCAGTCCTCCCGGGACTAGCGGGCGTGAGCAGTTCTTC. Translated, it gives CASSPPGTSGREQFF.

The V and J genes are TRBV6-6 and TRBJ2-1; TRBD1 aligns across 9 bases. The CDR3 length is 16 residues. CDR1 MNHNY and CDR2 SVGAGI come from the germline V gene (reference sequence). V was clipped by 5 bases and J by 7 bases; unmatched bases: 12. CDR3 sequence reads: CASSQLGQGSRNEQFF. Written as DNA, the CDR3 is TGTGCCAGCAGTCAACTAGGACAGGGGAGTAGAAATGAGCAGTTCTTC.

V usage is TRBV5-1 and J usage is TRBJ1-2; D perhaps matches TRBD1 (6 bases). Germline V gene lookup returns CDR1 SGHRS and CDR2 YFSETQ. The CDR3 spans 15 residues. Trimming shortened V by 4 bases and J by 7 bases, and 20 bases separated the two germline ends. CDR3 nucleotides: TGCGCCAGCAGCCCAGAGGGGGGTCCGAAGGGTGGCTACACCTTC. This sequence encodes CASSPEGGPKGGYTF.

The chain couples TRBV10-3 to TRBJ2-5, with D maybe TRBD1 (5 bases). CDR1 ENHRY and CDR2 SYGVKD come from the germline V gene. Trimming left V 4 bases short and J 1 base short, with 10 bases between. The CDR3 is 14 amino acids. The CDR3 nucleotides are TGTGCCATCAGTGGATCTCAGGGCCAAGAGACCCAGTACTTC. Residues: CAISGSQGQETQYF.

This clone was detected only a few times. The CDR3: CASSTQASGQPQHF. The CDR3 DNA sequence: TGTGCCAGTAGTACCCAGGCCTCCGGTCAGCCCCAGCATTTT. The J gene is TRBJ1-5, the V gene TRBV19; D is undetermined. The CDR3 is 14 amino acids. Germline CDR1 is LNHDA and CDR2 is SQIVND (reference sequence). Trimming left V 4 bases short and J 6 bases short, with 13 bases between. Variable domain in full (rest from reference TRBV19 and TRBJ1-5): DGGITQSPKYLFRKEGQNVTLSCEQNLNHDAMYWYRQDPGQGLRLIYYSQIVNDFQKGDIAEGYSVSREKKESFPLTVTSAQKNPTAFYLCASSTQASGQPQHFGDGTRLSIL.

The chain links TRBV10-3 to TRBJ1-4; D is perhaps TRBD1 (5 bases). Germline CDR1 reads ENHRY; CDR2 reads SYGVKD. CDR3 length equals 15 residues. V was clipped by 3 bases and J by 3 bases, with 11 bases between them. CDR3 sequence: CAISDPREANEKLFF. Written as DNA, the CDR3 is TGTGCCATCAGTGACCCCAGGGAGGCTAATGAAAAACTGTTTTTT.

A remark on this clone: It differs at one base from a far larger clone, so likely a read error. This chain connects TRBV7-8 to TRBJ1-1; the D gene is possibly TRBD1 (6 bases). CDR1 is SGHVS and CDR2 is FQNEAQ in the germline V gene. CDR3 length: 14 residues. CDR3 amino acids: CAGSFGQINTEAFF. For the CDR3, the DNA is TGTGCCGGCAGCTTCGGACAGATTAACACTGAAGCTTTCTTT.

The chain employs TRBV14 and TRBJ2-1; no clear D gene. This CDR3 contains 14 residues. The V end was cut by 1 base, the J end by 4 bases, with 8 bases between. In germline, CDR1 is SGHDN, CDR2 FVKESK. This chain's CDR3 is CASSQVTAYNEQFF. DNA for the CDR3: TGTGCCAGCAGCCAAGTGACTGCGTACAATGAGCAGTTCTTC.

The chain has TRBV28 and TRBJ1-2, with 9 nucleotides matching TRBD1. Per the germline V gene, CDR1 is MDHEN and CDR2 is SYDVKM. V lost 6 bases, J lost 4 bases, and 6 bases stayed unmatched. CDR3 length: 14 amino acids. CDR3 coding DNA: TGTGCCAGCAGACCCGGGACAGGGTTCTATGGCTACACCTTC. The encoded protein is CASRPGTGFYGYTF.

This rearrangement joins TRBV11-2 to TRBJ1-2; D uncertain. V was pared by 1 base and J by 6 bases, with 15 bases between. CDR3 size: 15 residues. In germline, CDR1 is SGHAT, CDR2 FQNNGV. The CDR3 DNA follows: TGTGCCAGCAGCTTAGGCTTGCGACTGGGTGATGGCTACACCTTC. Protein product: CASSLGLRLGDGYTF.

This chain links TRBV21-1 with TRBJ2-1; the D call of TRBD2 is as the table states it, not checked on the DNA. TRBV21-1 is labeled a pseudogene. The CDR3 totals 17 residues. The CDR3 sequence is CASSKNIGGYSYNEQFF. Written as DNA, the CDR3 is TGTGCCAGCAGCAAAAACATCGGCGGATACTCCTACAATGAGCAGTTCTTC.

J is TRBJ2-6 and V is TRBV5-4; the D is unclear. The V gene lost 2 bases and the J gene lost 0 bases, with 3 bases spanning the gap. The germline V gene encodes CDR1 SGHNT and CDR2 YYREEE (reference sequence). The CDR3 totals 14 residues. The CDR3 sequence is CASSFYSGANVLTF. The CDR3 DNA reads as TGTGCCAGCAGCTTCTACTCTGGGGCCAACGTCCTGACTTTC.